The present TCR beta chain was sequenced within a study of T cell repertoires in aging, cancer and after chemotherapy. Overall study context: Donor ages fell into six groups from 30 or younger up to 70 or older.

Peripheral blood genomic DNA, not sorted cells or RNA, was the template. This clonotype is deemed medium-sized (0.01 to 0.1%). As yet, its antigen is unknown. V lost 3 bases, J lost 2 bases, and 13 bases lay in between. The CDR3 loop spans 15 amino acids. Multiplex touch-down PCR with TRB-A/B primers amplified rearranged V-D-J TRB sequences. TCRdb called the multiplex PCR reads again in MiXCR, with one record for every CDR3 protein. The repertoire holds around 5,800 distinct CDR3 sequences, with about a fifth as singletons. General observations from the study: Untreated cancer patients had significantly lower blood TCR diversity than age-matched healthy donors. Healthy donors lost TCR diversity with age mainly through richness, cancer patients through richness and evenness. Across the chemotherapy interval, each cancer cohort showed higher median generation probability, suggesting thymic rebound.

This chain links TRBV12-3 or TRBV12-4 with TRBJ2-5; D gene unclear. The sample was blood. The source is a human donor with a blood cancer. CDR3 sequence reads: CASSFQLKEQETQYF. CDR3 DNA: TGTGCCAGCAGTTTCCAGTTGAAAGAACAAGAGACCCAGTACTTC.